The 4 T cell receptor beta chains below all came from one sample that was sequenced in a study of OX40 agonist ivuxolimab in advanced cancers. Measured with immunoSEQ multiplex PCR; TCRdb has only the in-frame clones, and not every one. The data show around 74,000 clones, roughly 90% seen once. Here the sequenced sample was CD4+ or CD8+ T cells sorted from blood, taken in a trial of the OX40 agonist ivuxolimab. These receptors all stem from an adult with an advanced solid tumor such as melanoma, head and neck, liver or kidney cancer.

The rearrangement links TRBV4-1 to TRBJ2-3; D is perhaps TRBD2 (6 bases). The V and J ends lost 0 bases and 4 bases respectively, with 17 bases between them. Germline loops: CDR1 MGHRA, CDR2 YSYEKL. This CDR3 comprises 17 residues. The CDR3: CASSQDGGLNRPDTQYF. The CDR3 DNA follows: TGCGCCAGCAGCCAAGATGGGGGACTGAACCGGCCAGATACGCAGTATTTT.

This chain connects TRBV19 to TRBJ2-2, with D possibly TRBD1 on 6 matching bases. Germline loops: CDR1 LNHDA, CDR2 SQIVND (reference sequence). The V end was cut by 11 bases, the J end by 1 base, with 14 bases between. The CDR3 spans 14 residues. As DNA, the CDR3 is TGTGCCGGGCGACAGGAAGGGAACACCGGGGAGCTGTTTTTT. Its translation is CAGRQEGNTGELFF.

The chain links TRBV2 to TRBJ2-3; 16 nucleotides line up with TRBD2. Unmatched junction bases numbered 2, after V lost 8 bases and J lost 6 bases. From germline, CDR1 is SNHLY and CDR2 FYNNEI. The CDR3 is made up of 14 amino acids. This chain's CDR3 is CASGTSGRADTQYF. In DNA, the CDR3 is TGTGCCAGCGGGACTAGCGGGAGGGCCGATACGCAGTATTTT.

The V and J genes are TRBV6-5 and TRBJ2-7; a weak D match, TRBD1 (5 bases). The length of the CDR3 is 14 residues. Per germline, CDR1 MNHEY and CDR2 SVGAGI. Trimming took off 5 bases at V and 4 bases at J, with 15 bases between the two ends. CDR3 sequence (DNA): TGTGCCAGCAGTCGTAGCTCCAAGGGGTACGAGCAGTACTTC. It yields the protein CASSRSSKGYEQYF.